The rows below give T cell receptor beta chains drawn from one sample of a study of blood T cell repertoires in COVID-19. The table came from immunoSEQ multiplex PCR; TCRdb's copy has only in-frame clones and leaves some out. The sample holds about 290,000 clones, about 85% seen once. Input material: peripheral blood. Receptor source: a woman between 45 and 65 years old with active or convalescent COVID-19. The conserved cysteine and the conserved F or W are not part of the CDR3 here.

v_gene	j_gene	CDR3aa
TRBV28	TRBJ1-5	ASSLNRESPQH
TRBV7-3	TRBJ2-1	ASSFRREGPEQF
TRBV11-2	TRBJ2-3	ASSFSDTQY
TRBV6-4	TRBJ2-1	ASSAGRATEQF
TRBV10-3	TRBJ2-2	AIGVEALTGELF
TRBV11-2	TRBJ2-5	ASSLGLAKETQY
TRBV11-2	TRBJ1-2	ASTSVREEVGYT
TRBV7-9	TRBJ2-3	ASSLTGDGTDTQY
TRBV11-1	TRBJ2-2	ASSLAPRQTGELF
TRBV30	TRBJ1-5	AWSDRVSRTGGNQPQH
TRBV28	TRBJ1-2	ASTAEGNYGYT
TRBV11-1	TRBJ2-7	ASSLGQVFEQY
TRBV11-2	TRBJ2-5	ASSAATGLETQY
TRBV5-1	TRBJ1-6	ASRLAYSNSPLH
TRBV4-2	TRBJ2-1	ASSQDSGTDNEQF
TRBV28	TRBJ1-2	ASSLGGGRNYGYT
TRBV5-4	TRBJ2-5	ASSSQLLAGGETQY
TRBV4-1	TRBJ1-1	ASSQNPPGNTEAF
TRBV19	TRBJ1-1	ASSIGTINSNTEAF
TRBV4-2	TRBJ2-7	ASSQVKREGREQY
TRBV5-1	TRBJ1-1	ASSKQGAGSEAF
TRBV7-2	TRBJ1-1	ASSLTTGGSEAF
TRBV30	TRBJ2-4	AWRPGLAGAVAKNIQY
TRBV10-2	TRBJ2-1	ASSEWTSGRDGEQF
TRBV18	TRBJ1-2	ASSFPGQGYT
TRBV6-5	TRBJ1-1	ASSRTGSFTEAF
TRBV28	TRBJ2-7	ASSSGGRSYEQY
TRBV13	TRBJ2-1	ASSLVLLAGVLPYNEQF
TRBV29-1	TRBJ2-1	SVLLGAEILNEQF
TRBV9	TRBJ1-1	ASSWTSGAF
TRBV3-1/TRBV3-2	TRBJ2-1	ASSHNFPRGLAVNEQF
TRBV25-1	TRBJ2-1	ASRRQGAGILYNEQF
TRBV6-5	TRBJ2-3	ASSSPSGGGTDTQY
TRBV14	TRBJ2-7	ASSQLGGQGYHEQY
TRBV6-5	TRBJ2-7	ASRIGTSVSYEQY
TRBV6-4	TRBJ2-3	ASRDIGLVTDTQY
TRBV27	TRBJ2-2	ATGRVTNTGELF
TRBV5-6	TRBJ2-1	ASSLDPILSGKDEQF
TRBV27	TRBJ1-6	ASSRQAGKNSPLH
TRBV11-2	TRBJ1-5	ASSKERGQPQH
TRBV9	TRBJ2-7	ASSVAGDGRANLGEQY
TRBV9	TRBJ2-1	ASSVGGGQREF
TRBV15	TRBJ2-7	ATSRTDDDYEQY
TRBV3-1/TRBV3-2	TRBJ2-7	ASSQDRSEREREQY
TRBV3-1/TRBV3-2	TRBJ2-1	ASSQDRAGDRLGQF
TRBV5-1	TRBJ2-1	ASYPRGEYNEQF
TRBV19	TRBJ2-1	ASGKGGNEQF
TRBV24-1	TRBJ2-1	ATSDPVNNEQF
TRBV24-1	TRBJ2-3	ATSAAGRTDTQY
TRBV5-1	TRBJ2-5	ASSLGAETQY
TRBV18	TRBJ1-4	ASSPVARTGGELF
TRBV9	TRBJ2-4	ASSAGSGYKNIQY